Below are 30 T cell receptor beta chains sequenced from a single sample in a study of blood T cells in healthy people across ages. Through a sample-barcoded 5' primer and a J-beta primer mix, a second PCR was run for roughly 7 to 12 cycles. TCRdb ran MiXCR on the 5' RACE reads and lists one entry per CDR3 protein. The table shows over a million distinct CDR3 sequences, with approximately 59% occurring only once. Sequencing input: blood. These receptors all come from a man in his late teens or twenties in good health.

There are a few counts of this clonotype. The chain employs TRBV11-2 and TRBJ2-7; D is unresolved. CDR1 and CDR2 from the germline V gene are SGHAT and FQNNGV. The CDR3 sequence is 13 residues long. Deletions cut 5 bases from V and 1 base from J, with 9 bases between. The CDR3 DNA reads as TGTGCCAGCAGCGAAGGGATTTCCTACGAGCAGTACTTC. Translation gives CASSEGISYEQYF.

CDR3 region: CSATRDVLYNEQFF. The CDR3 DNA follows: TGCAGTGCTACAAGGGACGTACTCTACAATGAGCAGTTCTTC. The chain carries TRBV20-1 and TRBJ2-1; D is perhaps TRBD1 or TRBD2 (5 bases each). The length of the CDR3 is 14 residues. The V and J ends lost 4 bases and 3 bases respectively, with 13 bases between them. Germline loops: CDR1 DFQATT, CDR2 SNEGSKA (reference sequence).

A single count supports this clonotype. V gene TRBV6-5 combines with J gene TRBJ1-1; D gene unclear. Germline CDR1 reads MNHEY; CDR2 reads SVGAGI. The CDR3 is 14 amino acids. V was shortened by 5 bases and J by 4 bases, with 14 bases between the two germline ends. This chain's CDR3 is CASSLSRSGTEAFF. The CDR3 DNA reads as TGTGCCAGCAGTCTTAGTAGAAGTGGCACTGAAGCTTTCTTT.

This clonotype occurred a few times. This rearrangement joins TRBV12-3 or TRBV12-4 to TRBJ2-3; D ambiguous. V lost 7 bases and J lost 0, with 17 bases in between. The CDR3 contains 16 residues. The CDR3 sequence is CASTSWAQASTDTQYF. The CDR3 DNA follows: TGTGCCAGCACTTCTTGGGCCCAGGCTAGCACAGATACGCAGTATTTT.

The V gene is TRBV4-3, the J gene TRBJ2-7, with 8 bases that match TRBD2. V lost 1 base and J lost 2; bases outside the gene matches: 4. CDR1 and CDR2 from the germline V gene are LGHNA and YSLEER. The CDR3 has 15 residues. The CDR3 DNA follows: TGCGCCAGCAGCCAAGTAGCGGGGAGGACCTACGAGCAGTACTTC. Translating it yields CASSQVAGRTYEQYF.

The CDR3 reads CASSLEAGGVKNEQFF. For the CDR3, the DNA is TGTGCCAGCAGCTTAGAAGCGGGAGGGGTTAAAAATGAGCAGTTCTTC. The chain combines TRBV7-2 with TRBJ2-1, with TRBD2 matching over 10 bases. With 1 base clipped from V and 7 bases from J, the junction kept 7 bases outside the gene matches. Germline V gene lookup returns CDR1 SGHTA and CDR2 FQGNSA. CDR3 length: 16 residues.

J is TRBJ2-1 and V is TRBV3-1; D ambiguous. The V end lost 0 bases, the J end lost 9 bases, and 9 bases lay between the germline ends. The CDR3 totals 13 residues. Germline V gene data show CDR1 as LGHDT and CDR2 as YNNKEL (reference sequence). This CDR3 is CASSQDGSSEQFF. The CDR3 DNA is TGTGCCAGCAGCCAAGATGGGTCTAGTGAGCAGTTCTTC.

This clonotype was seen only once. The rearrangement uses TRBV21-1 and TRBJ2-2; TRBD2 is the table's D call, not checked against the DNA. TRBV21-1 is reported as a pseudogene. This CDR3 comprises 18 residues. The CDR3 DNA is TGTGCCAGCAGCAAAGTTTCCTCTAGCGGGGGGAACACCGGGGAGCTGTTTTTT. As protein: CASSKVSSSGGNTGELFF.

This clonotype came up once. The rearrangement uses TRBV18 and TRBJ2-5, with TRBD2 identical over 9 bases. Germline V gives CDR1 KGHSH, CDR2 LQKENI. The V gene end was trimmed by 2 bases and the J gene end by 3 bases; junction bases not matched to a gene: 4. CDR3 length: 15 residues. CDR3 protein: CASSPTAGGKETQYF. Written as DNA, the CDR3 is TGTGCCAGCTCACCAACAGCGGGGGGAAAAGAGACCCAGTACTTC. Full variable domain (outside the CDR3, taken from reference TRBV18 and TRBJ2-5): NAGVMQNPRHLVRRRGQEARLRCSPMKGHSHVYWYRQLPEEGLKFMVYLQKENIIDESGMPKERFSAEFPKEGPSILRIQQVVRGDSAAYFCASSPTAGGKETQYFGPGTRLLVL.

This clonotype was recorded once. The junction departs from germline at one end; a sequencing error may be responsible. CDR3 sequence reads: CASSLEERGSSDEQYF. The CDR3 region has the DNA TGCGCCAGCAGCCTAGAAGAGCGGGGCAGCTCCGACGAGCAGTACTTC. The chain carries TRBV4-1 and TRBJ2-7, with 7 bases lining up with TRBD2. In germline, CDR1 is MGHRA, CDR2 YSYEKL. The CDR3 has 16 residues.

This clonotype showed up just a few times. The chain employs TRBV12-3 or TRBV12-4 and TRBJ2-5; possibly TRBD2 for D (5 bases). CDR3 size: 12 residues. V lost 4 bases, J lost 4 bases, and 7 bases lay in between. The CDR3 protein is CASSWERETQYF. CDR3 bases: TGTGCCAGCAGTTGGGAGAGAGAGACCCAGTACTTC.

This rearrangement joins TRBV6-1 to TRBJ2-1; TRBD2 might be the D (5 bases). Per germline, CDR1 MNHNS and CDR2 SASEGT. CDR3 length: 16 residues. The V gene lost 10 bases and the J gene lost 0 bases, with 19 bases spanning the gap. The DNA of the CDR3 is TGTGCCAAACCACGAGGGCCATCAAGCTCCTACAATGAGCAGTTCTTC. This codes for CAKPRGPSSSYNEQFF.

In this sample, this clonotype turned up a few times. The genes are TRBV27 and TRBJ2-1; D remains ambiguous. V lost 5 bases and J lost 6, with 17 bases in between. Per the germline V gene, CDR1 is MNHEY and CDR2 is SMNVEV (reference sequence). The CDR3 is 15 amino acids. The CDR3 reads CASSESPGRPNEQFF. The CDR3 region has the DNA TGTGCCAGCAGTGAATCACCTGGACGCCCCAATGAGCAGTTCTTC.

The rearrangement links TRBV6-4 to TRBJ1-1; D is unresolved. Trimming took 10 bases from V and 10 from J, leaving 19 bases between them. Looked up from germline, CDR1 is MRHNA and CDR2 is SNTAGT. This CDR3 comprises 12 residues. The CDR3 region has the DNA TGTGCCACCGAGGACCATCGACGCGGAGCTTTCTTT. Translating it yields CATEDHRRGAFF.

The V call is TRBV27, the J call TRBJ1-1; 8 nucleotides match TRBD1. Germline V CDR1 and CDR2: MNHEY, SMNVEV (reference sequence). Trimming took 0 bases from V and 5 from J; bases not matched to a gene: 5. The CDR3 extends over 15 amino acids. As DNA, the CDR3 is TGTGCCAGCAGTTTATCTCAGGGGGCGAGGACTGAAGCTTTCTTT. Protein sequence: CASSLSQGARTEAFF.

The chain has TRBV29-1 and TRBJ2-5; D is unresolved. Per the germline V gene, CDR1 is SQVTM and CDR2 is ANQGSEA. Trimming stripped 4 bases from V and 7 bases from J, with 13 bases between. The CDR3 is 12 amino acids. This chain's CDR3 is CSVVREGSTQYF. CDR3 coding DNA: TGCAGCGTTGTAAGGGAAGGGTCGACCCAGTACTTC.

This clonotype has just a few counts. The chain couples TRBV10-3 to TRBJ2-1, with D perhaps matching TRBD1 or TRBD2 (5 bases each). Germline V gene data show CDR1 as ENHRY and CDR2 as SYGVKD. V was trimmed by 0 bases and J by 5 bases, leaving 8 bases between them. The CDR3 totals 14 residues. The CDR3 loop is CAISESGTDNEQFF. The DNA of the CDR3 is TGTGCCATCAGTGAGTCCGGGACCGACAATGAGCAGTTCTTC.

The V call is TRBV29-1, the J call TRBJ2-2; D call uncertain. Germline assignment: CDR1 SQVTM and CDR2 ANQGSEA. The CDR3 covers 13 residues. With 3 bases removed from V and 4 bases from J, the gap between germline ends came to 9 bases. CDR3 bases: TGCAGCGTTGAGAGGCGGTTCACCGGGGAGCTGTTTTTT. Amino acid sequence: CSVERRFTGELFF.

This sequence joins TRBV15 and TRBJ2-3; 7 nucleotides agree with TRBD2. Per the germline V gene, CDR1 is LNHNV and CDR2 is YYDKDF (reference sequence). With 6 bases clipped from V and 6 bases from J, the junction kept 6 bases outside the gene matches. The length of the CDR3 is 13 residues. The CDR3: CATSTREVDTQYF. DNA for the CDR3: TGTGCCACCAGTACACGGGAGGTGGATACGCAGTATTTT.

This chain connects TRBV6-6 to TRBJ2-7; D may be TRBD2 (5 bases). The germline V gene has CDR1 MNHNY and CDR2 SVGAGI (reference sequence). The length of the CDR3 is 17 residues. The V end was cut by 4 bases, the J end by 1 base, with 20 bases between. CDR3 nucleotides: TGTGCCAGCAGTTCCCCGAGGGATAGCCACCCTTCCTACGAGCAGTACTTC. Translated: CASSSPRDSHPSYEQYF.

This clonotype was observed a handful of times. V and J are TRBV7-2 and TRBJ2-1; D tentatively fits TRBD1 or TRBD2 (5 bases each). Deletions cut 3 bases from V and 0 bases from J, with 12 bases between. The CDR3 covers 16 residues. Germline V gene sequence: CDR1 SGHTA, CDR2 FQGNSA. The CDR3 bases are TGTGCCAGCAGCTTGTCGGGGACGAGCTCCTACAATGAGCAGTTCTTC. Translation gives CASSLSGTSSYNEQFF.

This chain links TRBV20-1 with TRBJ2-5; no clear D gene. V was clipped by 1 base and J by 4 bases, with 10 bases between them. Germline values: CDR1 DFQATT, CDR2 SNEGSKA (reference sequence). The CDR3 extends over 13 amino acids. The CDR3 DNA follows: TGCAGTGCTAGAGTCCCGGACCTAGAGACCCAGTACTTC. Amino acids: CSARVPDLETQYF.

This clonotype came up a few times. The V gene is TRBV5-1, the J gene TRBJ2-7, with 7 bases matching TRBD2. V lost 3 bases and J lost 2; bases outside the gene matches: 8. The V gene's germline CDR1 is SGHRS and CDR2 YFSETQ. The CDR3 contains 15 residues. CDR3 amino acids: CASSYGPSGTYEQYF. For the CDR3, the DNA is TGCGCCAGCAGCTACGGGCCTAGCGGAACCTACGAGCAGTACTTC.

CDR3: CSVSGQVGNQPQHF. The CDR3 DNA sequence: TGCAGCGTCTCCGGACAGGTGGGCAATCAGCCCCAGCATTTT. This rearrangement joins TRBV29-1 to TRBJ1-5, with 7 positions matching TRBD1. Germline V gene sequence: CDR1 SQVTM, CDR2 ANQGSEA. V shed 6 bases and J 2 bases; nucleotides not matched to a gene: 7. The CDR3 consists of 14 residues.

The chain employs TRBV20-1 and TRBJ2-1; TRBD1 matches at 8 bases. V lost 0 bases and J lost 1; bases outside the gene matches: 5. In germline, CDR1 is DFQATT, CDR2 SNEGSKA (reference sequence). The CDR3 spans 16 residues. The CDR3 here is CSARDRDRTSYNEQFF. DNA for the CDR3: TGCAGTGCTAGAGATCGGGACAGGACATCCTACAATGAGCAGTTCTTC.

The chain links TRBV20-1 to TRBJ2-6; TRBD1 aligns across 7 bases. Germline V gene sequence: CDR1 DFQATT, CDR2 SNEGSKA (reference sequence). With V trimmed by 3 bases and J by 3 bases, 5 bases remained unmatched. CDR3 length: 15 residues. CDR3 loop: CSASPDRVGANVLTF. Written as DNA, the CDR3 is TGCAGTGCTAGCCCTGACAGGGTTGGGGCCAACGTCCTGACTTTC.

This clonotype was seen only a few times. This chain joins TRBV5-1 and TRBJ2-1; D unclear. Deletions cut 7 bases from V and 6 bases from J, with 14 bases between. The CDR3 is 13 residues long. Per germline, CDR1 SGHRS and CDR2 YFSETQ. In nucleotides, the CDR3 is TGCGCCAGCTGGGCTCCGCCAGTCAATGAGCAGTTCTTC. Its translation: CASWAPPVNEQFF.

The chain carries TRBV28 and TRBJ2-4; D not resolved. CDR1 is MDHEN and CDR2 is SYDVKM in the germline V gene. CDR3 length equals 14 residues. Trimming removed 7 bases at V and 0 bases at J, with 10 bases between. The CDR3 DNA reads TGTGCCAGCACCGAGATCCTAGCCAAAAACATTCAGTACTTC. Its translation is CASTEILAKNIQYF.

V usage is TRBV29-1 and J usage is TRBJ2-5, with D tentatively TRBD1 (5 bases). The J call may not be correct, given that the DNA end is closer to TRBJ2-7. The CDR3 is 12 residues long. Germline CDR1 and CDR2: SQVTM and ANQGSEA. CDR3 amino acids: CSTSQENYEQYF. The CDR3 nucleotides are TGCAGCACCTCACAGGAAAACTACGAGCAGTACTTC.

CDR3 nucleotide sequence: TGCGCCAGCAGCTCAGGGGACAGGGTAACTTACGAGCAGTACTTC. It encodes CASSSGDRVTYEQYF. The V call is TRBV5-1, the J call TRBJ2-7, with 9 bases aligning to TRBD1. Germline V lookup: CDR1 SGHRS, CDR2 YFSETQ. Trimming at V came to 3 bases and at J to 4 bases, leaving 8 bases not matched to a gene. CDR3 length: 15 residues.